These T cell receptor beta chains were read from a single sample in a study of cytomegalovirus exposure and HLA in healthy donors. Sequenced by immunoSEQ multiplex PCR; TCRdb stores in-frame clones only, minus some. The repertoire holds fewer than 200,000 clones, around 80% seen once, with more than 5% in the top ten. The sample comprised PBMCs. The receptor set was obtained from a man between 35 and 55 years old in good health and CMV-seronegative. Each CDR3 is given with its conserved first and last residue. D genes are given only for firm matches. Clone size is stated in some rows and not others, as once, few, many or a class when expanded.

d_call	clone_size	j_call	v_call	cdr3_nt	cdr3_aa
TRBD2	NA	TRBJ2-3	TRBV25-1	TGTGCCAGCTGGGGGGGGTACACAGATACGCAGTATTTT	CASWGGYTDTQYF
NA	NA	TRBJ2-7	TRBV15	TGTGCCACCAGCAGAGATACCAGATACGAGCAGTACTTC	CATSRDTRYEQYF
TRBD2	few	TRBJ2-3	TRBV30	TGTGCCTGGGGGACTAGCGGGCCAGATACGCAGTATTTT	CAWGTSGPDTQYF
TRBD1	few	TRBJ2-3	TRBV10-3	TGTGCCATCAGTGAGCCGACAGGGATCACAGATACGCAGTATTTT	CAISEPTGITDTQYF
TRBD1	NA	TRBJ1-5	TRBV9	TGTGCCAGCAGCACCCAGGGGGGATACAATCAGCCCCAGCATTTT	CASSTQGGYNQPQHF
TRBD1	NA	TRBJ1-2	TRBV5-6	TGTGCCAGCAGCCGGGGGGACAGGTATAACTATGGCTACACCTTC	CASSRGDRYNYGYTF
NA	NA	TRBJ2-6	TRBV29-1	TGCAGCGTGCCCCGGACAGTAGCTGGGGCCAACGTCCTGACTTTC	CSVPRTVAGANVLTF
NA	few	TRBJ1-5	TRBV18	TGTGCCAGCTCACGCGAAAGCCCCCAGCCCCAGCATTTT	CASSRESPQPQHF
TRBD1	NA	TRBJ2-1	TRBV10-2	TGCGCCAGCAGTGAGAGGCGGACAGGGTGGGGAAATGAGCAGTTCTTC	CASSERRTGWGNEQFF
TRBD1	few	TRBJ1-3	TRBV7-2	TGTGCCAGCAGCTTAGGGTGGGCGACAGGGCATTCTGGAAACACCATATATTTT	CASSLGWATGHSGNTIYF
TRBD1	NA	TRBJ1-2	TRBV5-4	TGTGCCAGCAGCTTGGGGGACGCAGGGGGCGCCGATGGCTACACCTTC	CASSLGDAGGADGYTF
TRBD2	few	TRBJ2-5	TRBV6-6	TGTGCCAGCAGTTACAGAGTGACTAGCGGGAGTGAGACCCAGTACTTC	CASSYRVTSGSETQYF
NA	NA	TRBJ1-1	TRBV27	TGTGCCAGCGCGGGCTTCGATGGTCCGAACACTGAAGCTTTCTTT	CASAGFDGPNTEAFF
TRBD1	NA	TRBJ2-2	TRBV5-1	TGCGCCAGCACCGGCGGGTCAGGGGGCGGGGAGCTGTTTTTT	CASTGGSGGGELFF
TRBD2	NA	TRBJ2-1	TRBV18	TGTGCCAGCTCACCTTCTAGCGGGAGTAGGAATGAGCAGTTCTTC	CASSPSSGSRNEQFF
TRBD2	NA	TRBJ2-7	TRBV5-4	TGTGCCAGCAGCTTCCGGACTAGCGGGGAGTACGAGCAGTACTTC	CASSFRTSGEYEQYF
NA	NA	TRBJ2-5	TRBV7-2	TGTGCCAGCAGGGAAGGGGTGCAAGAGACCCAGTACTTC	CASREGVQETQYF